This T cell receptor beta chain was sequenced during a study of blood T cells in healthy people across ages. Primed by a sample-barcoded 5' primer and a J-beta primer mix, a second PCR proceeded for about 6 to 11 cycles. TCRdb processed the 5' RACE reads anew with MiXCR; each CDR3 protein has one entry. The sample yields about 1.7 million distinct CDR3 sequences, over 25% seen once. Donation came from healthy Caucasian individuals in Russia who were aged roughly 6 to 95. From germline, CDR1 is SGHDT and CDR2 YYEEEE. V gave up 3 bases and J gave up 1 base, with 13 bases separating them. The CDR3 is 15 amino acids.

The chain links TRBV5-6 to TRBJ2-5; the D is unclear. This receptor was identified in a woman aged 30 to 39 in good health. Sample: blood. This chain's CDR3 is CASSWAVEFQETQYF. The CDR3 DNA follows: TGTGCCAGCAGCTGGGCCGTGGAGTTCCAAGAGACCCAGTACTTC.